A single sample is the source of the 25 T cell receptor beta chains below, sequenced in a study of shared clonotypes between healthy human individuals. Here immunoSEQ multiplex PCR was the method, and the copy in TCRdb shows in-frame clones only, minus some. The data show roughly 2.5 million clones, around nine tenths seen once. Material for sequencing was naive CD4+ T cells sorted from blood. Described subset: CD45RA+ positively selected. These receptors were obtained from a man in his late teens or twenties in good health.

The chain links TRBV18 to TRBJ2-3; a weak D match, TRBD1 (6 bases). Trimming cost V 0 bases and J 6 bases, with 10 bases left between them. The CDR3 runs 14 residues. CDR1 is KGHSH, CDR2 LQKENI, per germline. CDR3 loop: CASSPPGAKDTQYF. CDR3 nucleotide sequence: TGTGCCAGCTCACCACCGGGGGCTAAGGATACGCAGTATTTT.

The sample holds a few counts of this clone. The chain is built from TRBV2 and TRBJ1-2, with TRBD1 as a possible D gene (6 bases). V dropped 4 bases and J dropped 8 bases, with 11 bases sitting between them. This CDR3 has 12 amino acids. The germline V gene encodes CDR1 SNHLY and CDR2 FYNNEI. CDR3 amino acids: CASSALRGGYTF. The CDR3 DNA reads TGTGCCAGCAGTGCCCTCAGGGGAGGCTACACCTTC.

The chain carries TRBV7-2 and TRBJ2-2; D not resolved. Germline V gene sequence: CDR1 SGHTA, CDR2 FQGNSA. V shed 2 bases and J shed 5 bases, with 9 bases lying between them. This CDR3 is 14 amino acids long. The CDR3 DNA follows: TGTGCCAGCAGCTTATTCCCAGTTACCGGGGAGCTGTTTTTT. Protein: CASSLFPVTGELFF. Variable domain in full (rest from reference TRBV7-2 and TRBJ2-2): GAGVSQSPSNKVTEKGKDVELRCDPISGHTALYWYRQSLGQGLEFLIYFQGNSAPDKSGLPSDRFSAERTGGSVSTLTIQRTQQEDSAVYLCASSLFPVTGELFFGEGSRLTVL.

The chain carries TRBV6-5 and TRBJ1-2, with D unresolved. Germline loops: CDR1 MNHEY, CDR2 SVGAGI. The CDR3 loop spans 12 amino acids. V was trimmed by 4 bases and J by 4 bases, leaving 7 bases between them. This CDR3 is CASSSGIYGYTF. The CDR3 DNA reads TGTGCCAGCAGTTCGGGGATCTATGGCTACACCTTC.

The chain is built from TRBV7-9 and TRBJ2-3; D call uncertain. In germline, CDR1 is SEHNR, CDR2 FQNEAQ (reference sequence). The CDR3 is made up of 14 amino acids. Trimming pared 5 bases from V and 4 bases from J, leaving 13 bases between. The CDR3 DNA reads TGTGCCAGCAGCCGAGTGGGCCCCGCAGATACGCAGTATTTT. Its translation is CASSRVGPADTQYF.

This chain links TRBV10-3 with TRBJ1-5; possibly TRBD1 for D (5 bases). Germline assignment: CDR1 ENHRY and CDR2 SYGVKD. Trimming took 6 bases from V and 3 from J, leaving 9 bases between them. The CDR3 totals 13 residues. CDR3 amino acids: CAIRGENNQPQHF. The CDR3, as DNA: TGTGCCATCAGGGGGGAAAACAATCAGCCCCAGCATTTT.

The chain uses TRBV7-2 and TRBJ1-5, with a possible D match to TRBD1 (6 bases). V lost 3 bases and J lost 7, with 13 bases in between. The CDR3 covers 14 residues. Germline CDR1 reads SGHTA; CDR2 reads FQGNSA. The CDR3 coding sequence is TGTGCCAGCAGCTTCTGGGGGGGCGGACAGCCCCAGCATTTT. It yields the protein CASSFWGGGQPQHF. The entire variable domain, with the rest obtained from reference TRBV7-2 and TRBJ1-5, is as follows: GAGVSQSPSNKVTEKGKDVELRCDPISGHTALYWYRQSLGQGLEFLIYFQGNSAPDKSGLPSDRFSAERTGGSVSTLTIQRTQQEDSAVYLCASSFWGGGQPQHFGDGTRLSIL.

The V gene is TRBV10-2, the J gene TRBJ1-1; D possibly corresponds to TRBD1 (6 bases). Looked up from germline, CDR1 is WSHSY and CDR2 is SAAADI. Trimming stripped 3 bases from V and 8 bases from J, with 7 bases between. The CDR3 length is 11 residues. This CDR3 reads CASSDRGEAFF. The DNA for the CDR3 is TGCGCCAGCAGTGACAGGGGAGAAGCTTTCTTT.

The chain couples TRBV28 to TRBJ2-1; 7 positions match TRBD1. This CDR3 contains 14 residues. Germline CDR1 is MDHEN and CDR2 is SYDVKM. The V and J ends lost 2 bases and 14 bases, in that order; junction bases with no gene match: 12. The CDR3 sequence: CASSLTSGQKGEFF. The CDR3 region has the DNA TGTGCCAGCAGTTTAACATCGGGACAGAAGGGAGAGTTCTTC.

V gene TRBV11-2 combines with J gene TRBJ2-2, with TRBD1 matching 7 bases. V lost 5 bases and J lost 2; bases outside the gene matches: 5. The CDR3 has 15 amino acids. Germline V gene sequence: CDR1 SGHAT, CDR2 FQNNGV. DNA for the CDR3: TGTGCCAGCAGCCCCCGGGACAGAAACACCGGGGAGCTGTTTTTT. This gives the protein CASSPRDRNTGELFF.

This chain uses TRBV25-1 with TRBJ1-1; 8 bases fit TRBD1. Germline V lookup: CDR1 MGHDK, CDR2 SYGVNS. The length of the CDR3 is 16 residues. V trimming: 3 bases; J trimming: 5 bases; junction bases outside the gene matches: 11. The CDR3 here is CASSEPTPGGATEAFF. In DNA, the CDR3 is TGTGCCAGCAGTGAGCCGACCCCAGGGGGCGCGACTGAAGCTTTCTTT.

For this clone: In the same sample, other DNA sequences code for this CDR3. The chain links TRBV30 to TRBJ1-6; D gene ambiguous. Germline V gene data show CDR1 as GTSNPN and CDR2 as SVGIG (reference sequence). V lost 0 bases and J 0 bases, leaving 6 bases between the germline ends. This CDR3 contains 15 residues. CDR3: CAWSVLSSYNSPLHF. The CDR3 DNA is TGTGCCTGGAGTGTATTGAGCTCCTATAATTCACCCCTCCACTTT.

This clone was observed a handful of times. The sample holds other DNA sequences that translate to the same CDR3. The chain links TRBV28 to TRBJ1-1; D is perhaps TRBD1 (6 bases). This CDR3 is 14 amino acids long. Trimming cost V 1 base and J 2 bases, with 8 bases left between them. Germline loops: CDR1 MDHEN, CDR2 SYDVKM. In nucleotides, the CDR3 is TGTGCCAGCAGTTTATCAGGGGTAAACACTGAAGCTTTCTTT. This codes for CASSLSGVNTEAFF. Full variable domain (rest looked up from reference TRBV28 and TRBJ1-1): DVKVTQSSRYLVKRTGEKVFLECVQDMDHENMFWYRQDPGLGLRLIYFSYDVKMKEKGDIPEGYSVSREKKERFSLILESASTNQTSMYLCASSLSGVNTEAFFGQGTRLTVV.

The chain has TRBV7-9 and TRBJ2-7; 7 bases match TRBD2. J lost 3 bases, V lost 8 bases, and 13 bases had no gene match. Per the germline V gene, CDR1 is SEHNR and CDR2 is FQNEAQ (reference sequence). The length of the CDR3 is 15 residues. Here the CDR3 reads CASSVVGGDHYEQYF. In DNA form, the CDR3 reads TGTGCCAGCTCCGTCGTGGGGGGGGACCACTACGAGCAGTACTTC.

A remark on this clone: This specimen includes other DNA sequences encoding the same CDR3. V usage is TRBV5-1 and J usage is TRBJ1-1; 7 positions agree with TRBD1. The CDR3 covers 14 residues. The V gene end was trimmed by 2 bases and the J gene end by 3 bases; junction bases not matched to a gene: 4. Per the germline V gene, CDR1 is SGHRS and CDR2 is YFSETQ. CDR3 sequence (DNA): TGCGCCAGCAGCTTACGACAGGGAGACACTGAAGCTTTCTTT. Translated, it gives CASSLRQGDTEAFF.

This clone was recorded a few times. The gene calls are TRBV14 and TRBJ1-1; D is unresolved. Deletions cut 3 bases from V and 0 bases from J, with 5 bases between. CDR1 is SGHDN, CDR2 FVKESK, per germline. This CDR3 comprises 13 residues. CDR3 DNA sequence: TGTGCCAGCAGCCAGGGAATGAACACTGAAGCTTTCTTT. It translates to CASSQGMNTEAFF.

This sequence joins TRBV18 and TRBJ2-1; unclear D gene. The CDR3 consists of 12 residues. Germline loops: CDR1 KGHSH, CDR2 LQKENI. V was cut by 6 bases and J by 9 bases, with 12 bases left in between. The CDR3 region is CASSPNSGEQFF. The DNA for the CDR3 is TGTGCCAGCTCGCCTAACTCCGGTGAGCAGTTCTTC. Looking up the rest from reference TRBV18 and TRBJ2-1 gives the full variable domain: NAGVMQNPRHLVRRRGQEARLRCSPMKGHSHVYWYRQLPEEGLKFMVYLQKENIIDESGMPKERFSAEFPKEGPSILRIQQVVRGDSAAYFCASSPNSGEQFFGPGTRLTVL.

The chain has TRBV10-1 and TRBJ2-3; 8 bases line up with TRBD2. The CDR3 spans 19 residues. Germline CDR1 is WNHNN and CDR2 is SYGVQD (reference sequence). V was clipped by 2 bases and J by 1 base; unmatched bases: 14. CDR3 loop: CASSEGKWVAGSRTDTQYF. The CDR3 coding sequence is TGCGCCAGCAGTGAGGGTAAGTGGGTAGCGGGGTCACGCACAGATACGCAGTATTTT.

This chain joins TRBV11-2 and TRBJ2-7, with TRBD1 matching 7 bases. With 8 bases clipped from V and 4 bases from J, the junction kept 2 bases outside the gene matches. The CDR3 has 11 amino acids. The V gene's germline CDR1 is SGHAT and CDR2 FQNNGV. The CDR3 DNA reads TGTGCCAGCGGGGGACAGTACGAGCAGTACTTC. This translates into CASGGQYEQYF.

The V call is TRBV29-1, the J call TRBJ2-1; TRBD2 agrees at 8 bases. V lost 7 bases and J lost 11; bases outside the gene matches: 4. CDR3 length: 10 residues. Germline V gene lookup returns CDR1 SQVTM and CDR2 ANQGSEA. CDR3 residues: CSAGGLQQFF. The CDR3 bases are TGCAGCGCGGGGGGGCTACAGCAGTTCTTC.

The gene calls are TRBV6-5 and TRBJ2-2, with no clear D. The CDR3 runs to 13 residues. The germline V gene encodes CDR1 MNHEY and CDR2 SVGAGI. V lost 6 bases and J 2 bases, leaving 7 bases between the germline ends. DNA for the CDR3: TGTGCCAGCAGCGGATCCAACACCGGGGAGCTGTTTTTT. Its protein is CASSGSNTGELFF.

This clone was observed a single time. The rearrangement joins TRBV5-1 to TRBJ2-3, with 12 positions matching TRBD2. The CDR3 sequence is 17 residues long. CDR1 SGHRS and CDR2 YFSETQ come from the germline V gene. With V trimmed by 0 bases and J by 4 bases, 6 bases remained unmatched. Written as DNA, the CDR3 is TGCGCCAGCAGCTTGGGACTAGCGGGAGTGCGCGCAGATACGCAGTATTTT. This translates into CASSLGLAGVRADTQYF. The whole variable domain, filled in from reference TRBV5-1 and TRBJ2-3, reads KAGVTQTPRYLIKTRGQQVTLSCSPISGHRSVSWYQQTPGQGLQFLFEYFSETQRNKGNFPGRFSGRQFSNSRSEMNVSTLELGDSALYLCASSLGLAGVRADTQYFGPGTRLTVL.

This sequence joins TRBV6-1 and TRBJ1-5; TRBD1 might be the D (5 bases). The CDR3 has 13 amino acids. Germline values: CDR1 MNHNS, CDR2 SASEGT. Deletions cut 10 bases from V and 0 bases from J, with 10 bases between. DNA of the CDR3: TGTGCCATCAGGGACTATAGCAATCAGCCCCAGCATTTT. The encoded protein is CAIRDYSNQPQHF.

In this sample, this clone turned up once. The CDR3 here is CASSPDLATNEKLFF. The CDR3 DNA sequence: TGTGCCAGCAGCCCGGACCTAGCAACTAATGAAAAACTGTTTTTT. The chain uses TRBV4-2 and TRBJ1-4, with D uncertain. V was shortened by 4 bases and J by 0 bases, with 9 bases between the two germline ends. Germline CDR1 reads LGHNA; CDR2 reads YNFKEQ. The CDR3 is made up of 15 amino acids.

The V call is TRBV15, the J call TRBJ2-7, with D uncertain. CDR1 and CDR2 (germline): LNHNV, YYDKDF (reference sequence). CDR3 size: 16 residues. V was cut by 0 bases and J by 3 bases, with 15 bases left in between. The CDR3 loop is CATSREKAAQFYEQYF. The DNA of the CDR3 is TGTGCCACCAGCAGAGAAAAGGCGGCTCAATTCTACGAGCAGTACTTC.